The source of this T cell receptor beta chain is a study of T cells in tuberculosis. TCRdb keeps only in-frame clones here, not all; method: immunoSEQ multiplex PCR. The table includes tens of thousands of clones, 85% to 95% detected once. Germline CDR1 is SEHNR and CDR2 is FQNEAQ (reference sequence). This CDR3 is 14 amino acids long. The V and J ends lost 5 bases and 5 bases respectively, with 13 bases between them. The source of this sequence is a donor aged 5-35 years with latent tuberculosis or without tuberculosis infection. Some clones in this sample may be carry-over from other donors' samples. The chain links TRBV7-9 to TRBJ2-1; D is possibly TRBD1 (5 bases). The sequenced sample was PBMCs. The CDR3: CASSLTQGDNEQFF. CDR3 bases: TGTGCCAGCAGCCTCACCCAGGGTGACAATGAGCAGTTCTTC.